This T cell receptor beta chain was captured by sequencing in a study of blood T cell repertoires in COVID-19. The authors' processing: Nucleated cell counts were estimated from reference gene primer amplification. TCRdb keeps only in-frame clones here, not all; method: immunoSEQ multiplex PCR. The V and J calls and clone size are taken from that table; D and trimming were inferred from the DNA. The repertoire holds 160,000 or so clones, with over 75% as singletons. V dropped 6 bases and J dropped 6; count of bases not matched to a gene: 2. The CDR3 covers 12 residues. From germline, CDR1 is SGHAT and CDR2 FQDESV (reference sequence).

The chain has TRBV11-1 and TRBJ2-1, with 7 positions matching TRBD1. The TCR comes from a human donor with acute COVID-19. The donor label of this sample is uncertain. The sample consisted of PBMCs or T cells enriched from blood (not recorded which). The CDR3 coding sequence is TGTGCCAGCAGAGCAGGGGGCAATGAGCAGTTCTTC. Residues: CASRAGGNEQFF.